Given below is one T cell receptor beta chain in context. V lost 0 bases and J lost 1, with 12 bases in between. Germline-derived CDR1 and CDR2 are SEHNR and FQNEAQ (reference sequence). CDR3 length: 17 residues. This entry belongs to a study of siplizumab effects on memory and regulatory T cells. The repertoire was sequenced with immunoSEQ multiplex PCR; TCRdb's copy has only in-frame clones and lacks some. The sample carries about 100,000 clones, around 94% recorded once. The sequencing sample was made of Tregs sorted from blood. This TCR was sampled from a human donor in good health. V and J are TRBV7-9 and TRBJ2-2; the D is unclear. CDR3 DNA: TGTGCCAGCAGCTTAGCGACGAGCTCCCGGAACACCGGGGAGCTGTTTTTT. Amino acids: CASSLATSSRNTGELFF.